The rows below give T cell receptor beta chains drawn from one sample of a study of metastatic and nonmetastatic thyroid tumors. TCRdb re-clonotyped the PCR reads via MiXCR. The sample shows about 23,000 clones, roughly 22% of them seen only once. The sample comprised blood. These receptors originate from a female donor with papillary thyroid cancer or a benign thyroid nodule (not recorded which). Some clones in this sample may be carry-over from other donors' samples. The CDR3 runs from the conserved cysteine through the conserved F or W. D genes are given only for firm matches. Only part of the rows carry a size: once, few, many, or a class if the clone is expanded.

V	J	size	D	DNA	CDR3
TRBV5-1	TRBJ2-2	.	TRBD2	TGCGCCAGCAGCCCGACCGACGGGACTAGCGGGAGAAGGACCGGGGAGCTGTTTTTT	CASSPTDGTSGRRTGELFF
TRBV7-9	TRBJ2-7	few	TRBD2	TGTGTCAGCAGCTTAGCGGGTCAGTCCGTGAACAAGCAGTACTTC	CVSSLAGQSVNKQYF
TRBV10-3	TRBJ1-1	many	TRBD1	TGTGCCATCAGGAAACAGGGGGCGAACACTGAAGCTTTCTTT	CAIRKQGANTEAFF
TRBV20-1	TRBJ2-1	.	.	TGCAGTGCTAACTTGGGAGGTTCCTACAATGAGCAGTTCTTC	CSANLGGSYNEQFF
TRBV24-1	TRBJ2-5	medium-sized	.	TGTGCCACCAGTGATATCATATCAGGGAAACAAGAGACCCAGTACTTC	CATSDIISGKQETQYF
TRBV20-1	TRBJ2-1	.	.	TGCAGTGCCCACATCCTTTCGAAATGGAATGAGCAGTTCTTC	CSAHILSKWNEQFF
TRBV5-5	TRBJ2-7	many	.	TGTGCCAGCAGCCAGCAAGCCGGGGCCGCTATAGACGAGCAGTACTTC	CASSQQAGAAIDEQYF
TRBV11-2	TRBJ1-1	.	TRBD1	TGTGCCAGCAGCTTATCGGGGGTGACAGGGACTGAAGCTTTCTTT	CASSLSGVTGTEAFF
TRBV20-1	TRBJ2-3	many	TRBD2	TGCAGTGCTAGCATCCTAGCGGGAGATTTGGATACGCAGTATTTT	CSASILAGDLDTQYF
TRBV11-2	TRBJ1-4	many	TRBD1	TGTGCCAGCAGCTTGAGGGGGCGCGGGGAAAAACTGTTTTTT	CASSLRGRGEKLFF
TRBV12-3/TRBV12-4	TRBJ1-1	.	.	TGTGCCATCAGCGGGATCCAAGCTTTCTTC	CAISGIQAFF
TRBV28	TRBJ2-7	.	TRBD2	TGTGCCAGTCTAGCGGGAGTGGGAGCCGAGCAGTACTTC	CASLAGVGAEQYF
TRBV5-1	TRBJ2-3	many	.	TGCGCCAGCAGCCTAACTGGGACGACCGAGGATACGCAGTATTTT	CASSLTGTTEDTQYF
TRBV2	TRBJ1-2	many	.	TGTGCCAGCACACAGGGTGCCCTTGGCTACACCTTC	CASTQGALGYTF
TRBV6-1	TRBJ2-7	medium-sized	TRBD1	TGTGCCAGCAGTTTGGACAGGGGACGCTACGAGCAGTACTTC	CASSLDRGRYEQYF
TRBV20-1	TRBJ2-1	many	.	TGCAGTGCTAGATATTCATCCGGAATTGGCAATGAGCAGTTCTTC	CSARYSSGIGNEQFF
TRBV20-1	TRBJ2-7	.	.	TGCAGTGCGAGCAAGGGTGAAGGCTTTCTCGAGCAGTACTTC	CSASKGEGFLEQYF
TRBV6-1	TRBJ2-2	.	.	TGTGCCAGCAGGGGCGGGAAGGACACCGGGGAGCTGTTTTTT	CASRGGKDTGELFF
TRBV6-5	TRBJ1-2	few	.	TGTGCCAGCAGTTACCAGGACCCGACTACTCATGGCTACACCTTC	CASSYQDPTTHGYTF
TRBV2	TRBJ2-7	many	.	TGTGCCAGCAGGACAGGGAGGACCTACGAGCAGTACTTC	CASRTGRTYEQYF
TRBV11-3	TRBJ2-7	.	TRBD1	TGTGCCAGCAGCTTAGCGGGACAGGGACGCCACGAGCAGTACTTC	CASSLAGQGRHEQYF
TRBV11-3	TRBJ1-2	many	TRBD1	TGTGCCAGCAGCTTAGGTTACCGGACAGGGGGCAGCTATGGCTACACCTTC	CASSLGYRTGGSYGYTF
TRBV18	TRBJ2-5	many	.	TGTGCCAGCTCACCCGAAGGTAGCAGGCAGACCCAGTACTTC	CASSPEGSRQTQYF
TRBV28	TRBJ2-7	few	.	TGCGCCAGCAGTGGGGGGACCCCTAGGGGGTTCTACGAGCAGTACTTC	CASSGGTPRGFYEQYF
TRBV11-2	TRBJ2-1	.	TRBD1	TGTGCCAGCAGCTTAGGATCGGGACAGGGTTATGAGCAGTTCTTC	CASSLGSGQGYEQFF
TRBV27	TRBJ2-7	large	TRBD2	TGTGCCAGCAGCTATAGCGGGAGCCACTCTGGATACGAGCAGTACTTC	CASSYSGSHSGYEQYF
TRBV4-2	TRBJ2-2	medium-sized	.	TGTGCCAGCAGCCAACCAGCAGACAGGCTGAACACCGGGGAGCTGTTTTTT	CASSQPADRLNTGELFF
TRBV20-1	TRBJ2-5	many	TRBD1	TGCAGTGCTAGACGGGACAGCAAAGAGACCCAGTACTTC	CSARRDSKETQYF
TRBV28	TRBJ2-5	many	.	TGTGCCAGCAGCAGATACCAAGAGACCCAGTACTTC	CASSRYQETQYF
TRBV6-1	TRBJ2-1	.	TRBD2	TGTGTCAGCAGCGCAGCGGGAGCGCCGGGCAATGAGCAGTTCTTC	CVSSAAGAPGNEQFF
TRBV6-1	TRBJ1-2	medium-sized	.	TGTGCCAGCAGCCCTCGTACAGGGTTGGGGGGCTACACCTTC	CASSPRTGLGGYTF
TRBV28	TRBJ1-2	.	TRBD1	TGTGCTAGCAGTCTCAGGAACGGGACAGGGGTTCACTATGGCTACACCTTC	CASSLRNGTGVHYGYTF